These T cell receptor beta chains were read from a single sample in a study of blood T cells in healthy people across ages. TCRdb ran MiXCR on the 5' RACE reads and lists one entry per CDR3 protein. The sample shows some 940,000 distinct CDR3 sequences, just under 30% of them seen only once. These same records also appear under a second study, on T cells of mothers and their children.

Sequences were obtained from blood. The receptors were sampled from a woman aged 40 to 55 in good health. Both conserved end residues are part of each CDR3. D genes are given only for firm matches. A row's size may be missing; if present it is once, few, many or a size class.

TRBD1	TRBV5-5	once	TRBJ2-3	TGTGCCAGCAGCCCCGGGACAGCACCACTAGATACGCAGTATTTT	CASSPGTAPLDTQYF
-	TRBV20-1	-	TRBJ2-4	TGCAGCGCCTACGGAGAGAAAAACATTCAGTACTTC	CSAYGEKNIQYF
TRBD1	TRBV2	few	TRBJ1-2	TGTGCCAGCAGTAGGGGGCAGGTAACCCTCAACTATGGCTACACCTTC	CASSRGQVTLNYGYTF
-	TRBV7-9	-	TRBJ2-7	TGTGCCAGCAGCAGGATGCAGGGGCCCATCTACGAGCAGTACTTC	CASSRMQGPIYEQYF
-	TRBV20-1	many	TRBJ1-2	TGCAGTGCTAGAGATTCCTTGTCTCGAGGCTACACCTTC	CSARDSLSRGYTF
TRBD2	TRBV11-3	-	TRBJ2-1	TGTGCCAGCAGCTTAGGACTAGCGGGGGTACCGGCCTACAATGAGCAGTTCTTC	CASSLGLAGVPAYNEQFF
-	TRBV5-1	many	TRBJ2-1	TGCGCCAGCAGCTTGAGTTCGGGGGCCTCCTACAATGAGCAGTTCTTC	CASSLSSGASYNEQFF
-	TRBV20-1	few	TRBJ1-6	TGCAGTGCCGCTAGGGGTCCCGATAATTCACCCCTCCACTTT	CSAARGPDNSPLHF
-	TRBV7-9	-	TRBJ1-1	TGTGCCAGCAGCTTCCTAGCTCCGGGACAAACTGAAGCTTTCTTT	CASSFLAPGQTEAFF
TRBD2	TRBV14	-	TRBJ2-2	TGTGCCAGCAGCCTCGGGGGCGGGGGGCCCAACACCGGGGAGCTGTTTTTT	CASSLGGGGPNTGELFF
TRBD1	TRBV18	-	TRBJ2-7	TGTGCCAGCTCACCAGAGGACAGGTCCTACGAGCAGTACTTC	CASSPEDRSYEQYF
-	TRBV28	few	TRBJ1-4	TGTGCCAGCAGTTTGTTAGGGCAGCGCAAACTGTTTTTT	CASSLLGQRKLFF
TRBD2	TRBV4-3	few	TRBJ2-1	TGCGCCAGCAGCCAAGACGGGGGGGGGCCAAACAATGAGCAGTTCTTC	CASSQDGGGPNNEQFF
-	TRBV5-1	many	TRBJ2-1	TGCGCCAGCAGCCGGCGCGGTTACAATGAGCAGTTCTTC	CASSRRGYNEQFF
-	TRBV28	few	TRBJ1-5	TGTGCCAGCAGAGAGAGGGCAGGGCAGCCCCAGCATTTT	CASRERAGQPQHF
-	TRBV3-1	-	TRBJ1-3	TGTGCCAGCAGCCACAGGGCAGAGGGAGGAAACACCATATATTTT	CASSHRAEGGNTIYF
-	TRBV5-1	few	TRBJ2-6	TGCGCCAGCAGCTTGGCCGGTACGGGAAGTGGTGGGGCCAACGTCCTGACTTTC	CASSLAGTGSGGANVLTF
TRBD1	TRBV27	few	TRBJ1-2	TGTGCCAGCTGTCGAACGGGACAGGGCGAAGGCGGCTACACCTTC	CASCRTGQGEGGYTF
-	TRBV7-9	few	TRBJ2-7	TGTGCCAGCAGCGGCACCGACAGGTACGAGCAGTACTTC	CASSGTDRYEQYF
TRBD1	TRBV20-1	-	TRBJ2-7	TGCAGTGCCAGGGACAGGTGGGCCTACGAGCAGTACTTC	CSARDRWAYEQYF
-	TRBV6-6	-	TRBJ2-2	TGTGCCAGCAATCCCCAAGGATCCACCGGGGAGCTGTTTTTT	CASNPQGSTGELFF
-	TRBV5-8	-	TRBJ2-7	TGTGCCAGCAGCTTAGTCGTAGTTGGGGATCCCTACGAGCAGTACTTC	CASSLVVVGDPYEQYF
TRBD1	TRBV7-9	few	TRBJ1-2	TGTGCCAGCACCCTTGGGACAGGTAGCTATGGCTACACCTTC	CASTLGTGSYGYTF
TRBD1	TRBV4-3	few	TRBJ1-2	TGCGCCAGCAGCCAAGTGGGACAGGGGGATGGCTACACCTTC	CASSQVGQGDGYTF
-	TRBV20-1	many	TRBJ1-2	TGCAGTGCTGGGTCAGCTCCTAACTATGGCTACACCTTC	CSAGSAPNYGYTF
TRBD1	TRBV28	few	TRBJ2-7	TGTGCCAGCTTGGGAGCGGGACAGGGCGTCTACGAGCAGTACTTC	CASLGAGQGVYEQYF
-	TRBV12-5	few	TRBJ1-2	TGTGCTAGTGGTTTTGATCTAGGAGGGCAAAACTATGGCTACACCTTC	CASGFDLGGQNYGYTF
TRBD2	TRBV9	-	TRBJ2-4	TGTGCCAGCAGCGTAGATCGGGGGGGGTACAATGAGCAGTACTTC	CASSVDRGGYNEQYF
-	TRBV6-1	many	TRBJ2-7	TGTGCCAGCAGTGAGGGACAAGGGAGTAGTTTCGAGCAGTACTTC	CASSEGQGSSFEQYF
TRBD1	TRBV19	many	TRBJ2-7	TGTGCCAGCAGCCCACAGGGGGCCTCCTACGAGCAGTACTTC	CASSPQGASYEQYF
TRBD2	TRBV3-1	few	TRBJ2-4	TGTGCCAGCAGCTCCACTAGCGGGGGCCTTATAGCCAAAAACATTCAGTACTTC	CASSSTSGGLIAKNIQYF
-	TRBV12-3/TRBV12-4	-	TRBJ1-2	TGTGCCAGCAGTTCAGGGGTTTGGGGCTACACCTTC	CASSSGVWGYTF
-	TRBV5-1	few	TRBJ2-7	TGCGCCAGCAGCTTTGACAGCATGAAGTACTTC	CASSFDSMKYF
-	TRBV7-6	few	TRBJ2-3	TGTGCCAGCAGCTCCCAGGGAGTAGGCACAGATACGCAGTATTTT	CASSSQGVGTDTQYF
TRBD1	TRBV2	-	TRBJ2-2	TGTGCCAGCAGCAGGGGGTCCGGCACCGGGGAGCTGTTTTTT	CASSRGSGTGELFF
TRBD1	TRBV3-1	-	TRBJ2-7	TGTGCCATTGGGCCCGGGACAGGGAACTACGAGCAGTACTTC	CAIGPGTGNYEQYF
-	TRBV2	-	TRBJ1-2	TGTGCCAGCAGTCTCGACACGGATGGCTACACCTTC	CASSLDTDGYTF
TRBD2	TRBV7-3	few	TRBJ2-3	TGTGCCAGCAGCTCAAGGGGTTCTAGCGGGAGCACAGATACGCAGTATTTT	CASSSRGSSGSTDTQYF
-	TRBV20-1	many	TRBJ2-2	TGCAGTGCTAGAGGTCGTCCGACAAGCACCGGGGAGCTGTTTTTT	CSARGRPTSTGELFF
-	TRBV29-1	-	TRBJ1-4	TGCAGCGTTGGGGTGGACAGAAATGAAAAACTGTTTTTT	CSVGVDRNEKLFF
-	TRBV12-3/TRBV12-4	many	TRBJ2-7	TGTGCCAGCAGCTTATCGGTTGAGCAGTACTTC	CASSLSVEQYF
TRBD2	TRBV7-2	many	TRBJ2-3	TGTGCCAGCAGCTTCCCATCTAGCGGGGTGAGGACAGATACGCAGTATTTT	CASSFPSSGVRTDTQYF
TRBD2	TRBV7-2	few	TRBJ2-3	TGTGCCAGCAGCCCGAGACTAGCGGGGCGCACAGATACGCAGTATTTT	CASSPRLAGRTDTQYF
TRBD2	TRBV9	-	TRBJ2-7	TGTGCCAGCGCCCTAGCGGGGGGGTACAATGAGCAGTACTTC	CASALAGGYNEQYF